The rows below give T cell receptor beta chains drawn from one sample of a study of shared clonotypes between healthy human individuals. Assay: immunoSEQ multiplex PCR; the TCRdb copy retains only in-frame clones and omits some. The sample shows hundreds of thousands of clones, approximately 79% of them seen only once. The source material was memory CD4+ T cells sorted from blood. The receptors shown here come from a woman under 40 in good health. Both conserved end residues are part of each CDR3. The order of the fields is CDR3 protein, CDR3 DNA, V gene, clone size, J gene, D gene. The D gene is left open where the match is weak. Clone size is shown for a subset of rows, as once, few, many or a class of expanded clone.

cdr3_aa: CASSSDRGSYNEQFF; cdr3_nt: TGTGCCAGCAGTTCAGACAGGGGCTCCTACAATGAGCAGTTCTTC; v_call: TRBV2; clone_size: NA; j_call: TRBJ2-1; d_call: TRBD1
cdr3_aa: CASRQGDQETQYF; cdr3_nt: TGCGCCAGCAGGCAGGGGGATCAAGAGACCCAGTACTTC; v_call: TRBV23-1; clone_size: NA; j_call: TRBJ2-5; d_call: TRBD1
cdr3_aa: CASSLDHAGTQYF; cdr3_nt: TGTGCCAGCAGCTTGGATCATGCGGGTACGCAGTATTTT; v_call: TRBV5-4; clone_size: many; j_call: TRBJ2-3; d_call: NA
cdr3_aa: CASSLIGASSSYNEQFF; cdr3_nt: TGTGCCAGCAGTTTAATAGGGGCCTCAAGCTCCTACAATGAGCAGTTCTTC; v_call: TRBV28; clone_size: few; j_call: TRBJ2-1; d_call: NA
cdr3_aa: CASSLVSGHTGELFF; cdr3_nt: TGTGCCAGCAGCTTAGTTAGCGGGCACACCGGGGAGCTGTTTTTT; v_call: TRBV11-2; clone_size: NA; j_call: TRBJ2-2; d_call: TRBD2
cdr3_aa: CASLPGQQETQYF; cdr3_nt: TGTGCCAGCTTACCGGGACAGCAAGAGACCCAGTACTTC; v_call: TRBV18; clone_size: few; j_call: TRBJ2-5; d_call: TRBD1
cdr3_aa: CASSSLDPKKGNIQYF; cdr3_nt: TGTGCCAGCAGTTCGCTTGACCCCAAGAAGGGTAACATTCAGTACTTC; v_call: TRBV6-5; clone_size: NA; j_call: TRBJ2-4; d_call: NA
cdr3_aa: CATPGQSSYEQYF; cdr3_nt: TGTGCCACTCCGGGACAGAGTTCCTACGAGCAGTACTTC; v_call: TRBV6-4; clone_size: NA; j_call: TRBJ2-7; d_call: TRBD1
cdr3_aa: CASSLVGVTASSYNSPLHF; cdr3_nt: TGTGCCAGCAGCTTAGTGGGGGTGACAGCAAGCTCCTATAATTCACCCCTCCACTTT; v_call: TRBV7-2; clone_size: once; j_call: TRBJ1-6; d_call: NA
cdr3_aa: CASTEQGRYGYTF; cdr3_nt: TGTGCCAGCACCGAACAGGGCCGCTATGGCTACACCTTC; v_call: TRBV28; clone_size: NA; j_call: TRBJ1-2; d_call: NA
cdr3_aa: CASSSLGLAFF; cdr3_nt: TGTGCCAGCAGCTCCCTGGGTCTAGCTTTCTTT; v_call: TRBV7-9; clone_size: NA; j_call: TRBJ1-1; d_call: NA
cdr3_aa: CASSLGQGGGYTF; cdr3_nt: TGCGCCAGCAGCTTGGGACAGGGGGGCGGCTACACCTTC; v_call: TRBV5-1; clone_size: NA; j_call: TRBJ1-2; d_call: TRBD1
cdr3_aa: CASSLAGTSGRAPFF; cdr3_nt: TGTGCCAGCAGCTTGGCCGGGACTAGCGGGAGGGCCCCGTTCTTC; v_call: TRBV5-4; clone_size: few; j_call: TRBJ2-1; d_call: TRBD2
cdr3_aa: CSAGGETQYF; cdr3_nt: TGCAGTGCGGGGGGGGAGACCCAGTACTTC; v_call: TRBV20-1; clone_size: NA; j_call: TRBJ2-5; d_call: TRBD2
cdr3_aa: CASSIRGTKNIQYF; cdr3_nt: TGTGCCAGTAGTATTAGGGGTACCAAAAACATTCAGTACTTC; v_call: TRBV19; clone_size: few; j_call: TRBJ2-4; d_call: NA
cdr3_aa: CASSLVSRAYEQYF; cdr3_nt: TGTGCCAGCAGTTTAGTTTCGAGGGCCTACGAGCAGTACTTC; v_call: TRBV28; clone_size: many; j_call: TRBJ2-7; d_call: NA
cdr3_aa: CASSRGTSGGSYEQYF; cdr3_nt: TGCGCCAGCAGCCGGGGGACTAGCGGAGGCTCCTACGAGCAGTACTTC; v_call: TRBV5-1; clone_size: NA; j_call: TRBJ2-7; d_call: TRBD2
cdr3_aa: CASRDGHSTEAFF; cdr3_nt: TGTGCCAGCAGGGACGGTCATTCCACTGAAGCTTTCTTT; v_call: TRBV6-1; clone_size: NA; j_call: TRBJ1-1; d_call: NA
cdr3_aa: CASSQTISGNTIYF; cdr3_nt: TGTGCCAGCAGCCAGACCATCTCTGGAAACACCATATATTTT; v_call: TRBV7-2; clone_size: NA; j_call: TRBJ1-3; d_call: NA
cdr3_aa: CASRGDSSGANVLTF; cdr3_nt: TGCGCCAGCCGTGGGGACAGCTCTGGGGCCAACGTCCTGACTTTC; v_call: TRBV5-1; clone_size: NA; j_call: TRBJ2-6; d_call: TRBD1
cdr3_aa: CASSLGNLYNEQFF; cdr3_nt: TGTGCCAGCAGTTTGGGGAACCTATACAATGAGCAGTTCTTC; v_call: TRBV28; clone_size: NA; j_call: TRBJ2-1; d_call: NA
cdr3_aa: CASSFRVGEQFF; cdr3_nt: TGTGCCAGCAGCTTCAGGGTGGGTGAGCAGTTCTTC; v_call: TRBV5-8; clone_size: NA; j_call: TRBJ2-1; d_call: NA
cdr3_aa: CASSVQGQGRDYTF; cdr3_nt: TGTGCCAGCAGCGTACAGGGACAGGGTAGGGACTACACCTTC; v_call: TRBV9; clone_size: NA; j_call: TRBJ1-2; d_call: TRBD1
cdr3_aa: CASSLDRETQYF; cdr3_nt: TGTGCCAGCAGCTTAGATCGGGAGACCCAGTACTTC; v_call: TRBV11-2; clone_size: NA; j_call: TRBJ2-5; d_call: NA
cdr3_aa: CASSLGPGVGEKLFF; cdr3_nt: TGTGCCAGCAGCTTAGGCCCAGGGGTGGGTGAAAAACTGTTTTTT; v_call: TRBV7-2; clone_size: NA; j_call: TRBJ1-4; d_call: NA
cdr3_aa: CASSFTPSGNTIYF; cdr3_nt: TGTGCCAGCAGTTTCACACCCTCTGGAAACACCATATATTTT; v_call: TRBV11-1; clone_size: NA; j_call: TRBJ1-3; d_call: NA
cdr3_aa: CASSLVVDLATNEKLFF; cdr3_nt: TGTGCCAGCAGCTTGGTAGTGGATCTTGCAACTAATGAAAAACTGTTTTTT; v_call: TRBV5-8; clone_size: once; j_call: TRBJ1-4; d_call: NA
cdr3_aa: CSARGLSEQYF; cdr3_nt: TGCAGTGCTAGAGGATTAAGCGAGCAGTACTTC; v_call: TRBV20-1; clone_size: NA; j_call: TRBJ2-7; d_call: NA
cdr3_aa: CASSSWTTTTYNEQFF; cdr3_nt: TGTGCCAGTAGTTCCTGGACTACAACTACCTACAATGAGCAGTTCTTC; v_call: TRBV19; clone_size: NA; j_call: TRBJ2-1; d_call: NA
cdr3_aa: CASSQVASSEQYF; cdr3_nt: TGTGCCAGCAGCCAGGTAGCTAGCTCCGAGCAGTACTTC; v_call: TRBV14; clone_size: NA; j_call: TRBJ2-7; d_call: NA
cdr3_aa: CASSPGTGGLGYTF; cdr3_nt: TGTGCCAGCAGTCCCGGGACAGGGGGCTTAGGCTACACCTTC; v_call: TRBV28; clone_size: few; j_call: TRBJ1-2; d_call: TRBD1
cdr3_aa: CASQGPSGNTGELFF; cdr3_nt: TGCGCCAGCCAGGGTCCTAGCGGGAACACCGGGGAGCTGTTTTTT; v_call: TRBV10-1; clone_size: NA; j_call: TRBJ2-2; d_call: TRBD2
cdr3_aa: CASSPQGVGYGYTF; cdr3_nt: TGTGCCAGTAGTCCGCAGGGTGTAGGGTATGGCTACACCTTC; v_call: TRBV19; clone_size: few; j_call: TRBJ1-2; d_call: NA
cdr3_aa: CASRARLYNEQFF; cdr3_nt: TGTGCCAGTAGGGCCAGACTGTACAATGAGCAGTTCTTC; v_call: TRBV19; clone_size: NA; j_call: TRBJ2-1; d_call: NA
cdr3_aa: CSVPHRGETQYF; cdr3_nt: TGCAGCGTTCCCCACAGGGGCGAGACCCAGTACTTC; v_call: TRBV29-1; clone_size: NA; j_call: TRBJ2-5; d_call: TRBD1
cdr3_aa: CASSFDRPSTDTQYF; cdr3_nt: TGCGCCAGCAGCTTCGACCGGCCTAGCACAGATACGCAGTATTTT; v_call: TRBV5-1; clone_size: NA; j_call: TRBJ2-3; d_call: NA
cdr3_aa: CASSYNGKYEQYF; cdr3_nt: TGTGCCAGCAGTTACAACGGAAAATACGAGCAGTACTTC; v_call: TRBV27; clone_size: few; j_call: TRBJ2-7; d_call: NA
cdr3_aa: CASSLGVQSSNTGELFF; cdr3_nt: TGTGCCAGCAGCTTAGGGGTACAATCGTCCAACACCGGGGAGCTGTTTTTT; v_call: TRBV7-7; clone_size: NA; j_call: TRBJ2-2; d_call: NA
cdr3_aa: CASTSLIDRGRQYGYTF; cdr3_nt: TGTGCCAGCACCTCGCTAATCGACAGGGGGCGACAGTATGGCTACACCTTC; v_call: TRBV11-2; clone_size: NA; j_call: TRBJ1-2; d_call: TRBD1
cdr3_aa: CASSPDPTGGTGELFF; cdr3_nt: TGCGCCAGCAGCCCGGATCCGACAGGAGGCACCGGGGAGCTGTTTTTT; v_call: TRBV5-1; clone_size: NA; j_call: TRBJ2-2; d_call: NA
cdr3_aa: CAINGDAQTEAFF; cdr3_nt: TGTGCCATCAACGGGGACGCTCAGACTGAAGCTTTCTTT; v_call: TRBV10-3; clone_size: NA; j_call: TRBJ1-1; d_call: NA
cdr3_aa: CASSSITGKTHEQYF; cdr3_nt: TGTGCCAGCAGCTCTATAACGGGGAAAACTCACGAGCAGTACTTC; v_call: TRBV7-6; clone_size: NA; j_call: TRBJ2-7; d_call: NA
cdr3_aa: CASSLLGGDTEAFF; cdr3_nt: TGTGCCAGTTCCCTGCTTGGTGGGGACACTGAAGCTTTCTTT; v_call: TRBV19; clone_size: NA; j_call: TRBJ1-1; d_call: NA
cdr3_aa: CASSPGDSYNEQFF; cdr3_nt: TGTGCCAGCAGCCCGGGGGACAGTTACAATGAGCAGTTCTTC; v_call: TRBV11-3; clone_size: NA; j_call: TRBJ2-1; d_call: NA
cdr3_aa: CASSPAAPLADTQYF; cdr3_nt: TGTGCCAGCAGCCCGGCTGCACCCTTAGCGGATACGCAGTATTTT; v_call: TRBV5-8; clone_size: few; j_call: TRBJ2-3; d_call: NA
cdr3_aa: CASSPGTDPYEQYF; cdr3_nt: TGTGCCAGCAGTCCCGGGACAGATCCCTACGAGCAGTACTTC; v_call: TRBV6-1; clone_size: NA; j_call: TRBJ2-7; d_call: TRBD1
cdr3_aa: CASSVMDEQFF; cdr3_nt: TGTGCCAGCAGTGTAATGGATGAGCAGTTCTTC; v_call: TRBV2; clone_size: few; j_call: TRBJ2-1; d_call: NA
cdr3_aa: CASRGQQGQYF; cdr3_nt: TGTGCCAGCAGGGGACAGCAGGGGCAGTACTTC; v_call: TRBV28; clone_size: NA; j_call: TRBJ2-7; d_call: TRBD1
cdr3_aa: CASSLRTGGGETQYF; cdr3_nt: TGTGCCAGCAGCCTCAGGACAGGGGGCGGGGAGACCCAGTACTTC; v_call: TRBV25-1; clone_size: NA; j_call: TRBJ2-5; d_call: TRBD1
cdr3_aa: CASSGGDWNEQFF; cdr3_nt: TGTGCCAGCAGCGGGGGGGACTGGAATGAGCAGTTCTTC; v_call: TRBV7-8; clone_size: NA; j_call: TRBJ2-1; d_call: TRBD2